This T cell receptor (beta chain) derives from a study of CD8+CD57+ T cells in acquired aplastic anemia. The overall study: Average DNA yield from sorted CD4+ and CD8+ cells was around 3.2 ug. Study-level results: Patients versus controls showed no significant CD8+ Simpson's diversity difference.

A note on this clonotype: The antigen remains unidentified.

Genomic DNA acted as the template from which TCR beta VDJ combination and CDR3 sequence profiling were carried out. TCRdb itself ran the reads through MiXCR, one entry per CDR3 protein. This sample yields a few hundred thousand distinct CDR3 sequences, of which roughly 33% are seen a single time; approximately 1.2% belongs to the top ten. V lost 6 bases, J lost 3 bases, and 20 bases lay in between. Germline V gene sequence: CDR1 SGHAT, CDR2 FQNNGV. The CDR3 contains 16 residues. Source material: sorted CD4+, CD8+, or CD8+CD57+ T cells (not recorded which) from PBMCs. The V and J genes are TRBV11-2 and TRBJ1-2; no reliable D call. This clonotype was obtained from a human donor in good health, serving as a control. The CDR3 DNA sequence: TGTGCCAGCAGGGCAAACAGTCGTTTTCGGGACTATGGCTACACCTTC. Translation gives CASRANSRFRDYGYTF. The full variable domain, its missing parts supplied by reference TRBV11-2 and TRBJ1-2, is EAGVAQSPRYKIIEKRQSVAFWCNPISGHATLYWYQQILGQGPKLLIQFQNNGVVDDSQLPKDRFSAERLKGVDSTLKIQPAKLEDSAVYLCASRANSRFRDYGYTFGSGTRLTVV.